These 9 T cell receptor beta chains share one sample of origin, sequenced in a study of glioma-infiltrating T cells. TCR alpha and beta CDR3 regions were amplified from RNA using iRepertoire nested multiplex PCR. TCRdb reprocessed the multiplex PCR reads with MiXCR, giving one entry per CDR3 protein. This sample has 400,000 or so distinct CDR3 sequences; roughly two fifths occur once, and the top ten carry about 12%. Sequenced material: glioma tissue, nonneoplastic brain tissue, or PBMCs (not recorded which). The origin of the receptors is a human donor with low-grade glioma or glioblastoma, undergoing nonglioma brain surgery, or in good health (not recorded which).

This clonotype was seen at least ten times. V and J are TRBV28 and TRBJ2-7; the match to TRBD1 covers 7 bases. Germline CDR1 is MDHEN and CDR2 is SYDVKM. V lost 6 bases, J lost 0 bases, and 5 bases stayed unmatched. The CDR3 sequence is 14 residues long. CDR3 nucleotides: TGTGCCAGCAGGCCGACAGGGAACTCCTACGAGCAGTACTTC. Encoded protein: CASRPTGNSYEQYF.

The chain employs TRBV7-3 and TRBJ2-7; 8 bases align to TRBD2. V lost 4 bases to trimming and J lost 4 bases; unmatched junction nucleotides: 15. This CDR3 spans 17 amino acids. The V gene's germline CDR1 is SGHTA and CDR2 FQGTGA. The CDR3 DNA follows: TGTGCCAGCAGCTACCGTATAACTAGCGGCCTAAATTACGAGCAGTACTTC. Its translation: CASSYRITSGLNYEQYF.

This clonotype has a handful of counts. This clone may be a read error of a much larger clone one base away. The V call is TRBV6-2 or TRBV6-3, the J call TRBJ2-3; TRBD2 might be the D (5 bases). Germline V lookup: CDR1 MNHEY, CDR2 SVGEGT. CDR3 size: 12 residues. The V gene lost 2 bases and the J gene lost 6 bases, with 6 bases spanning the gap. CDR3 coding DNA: TGTGCCAGCAGTTACAGGGAGGATACGCAGTATTTT. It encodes CASSYREDTQYF.

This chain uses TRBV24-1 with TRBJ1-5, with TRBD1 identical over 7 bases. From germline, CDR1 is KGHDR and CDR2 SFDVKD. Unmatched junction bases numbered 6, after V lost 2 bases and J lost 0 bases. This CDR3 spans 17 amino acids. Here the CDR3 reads CATSDSTGARSNQPQHF. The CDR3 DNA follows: TGTGCCACCAGTGATTCCACAGGGGCGCGTAGCAATCAGCCCCAGCATTTT.

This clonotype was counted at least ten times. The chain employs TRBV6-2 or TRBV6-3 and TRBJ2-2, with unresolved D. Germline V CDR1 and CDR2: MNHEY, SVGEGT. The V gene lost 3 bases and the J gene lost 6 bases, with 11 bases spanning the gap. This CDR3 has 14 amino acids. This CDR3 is CASSYSWVAGELFF. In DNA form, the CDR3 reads TGTGCCAGCAGTTATAGCTGGGTAGCCGGGGAGCTGTTTTTT.

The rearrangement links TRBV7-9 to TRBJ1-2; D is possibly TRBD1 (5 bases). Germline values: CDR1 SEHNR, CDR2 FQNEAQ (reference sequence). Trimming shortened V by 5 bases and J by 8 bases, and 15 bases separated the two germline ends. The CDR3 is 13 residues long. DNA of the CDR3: TGTGCCAGCAGCCGGGGGGGGGAGACGGGCTACACCTTC. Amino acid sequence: CASSRGGETGYTF.

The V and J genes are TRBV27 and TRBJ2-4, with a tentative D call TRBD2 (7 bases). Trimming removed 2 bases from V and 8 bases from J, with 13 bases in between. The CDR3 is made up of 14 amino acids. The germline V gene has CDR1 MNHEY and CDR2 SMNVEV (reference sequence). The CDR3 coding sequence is TGTGCCAGCAGTTTACGTCGGGGGGCGGACATTCAGTACTTC. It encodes CASSLRRGADIQYF.

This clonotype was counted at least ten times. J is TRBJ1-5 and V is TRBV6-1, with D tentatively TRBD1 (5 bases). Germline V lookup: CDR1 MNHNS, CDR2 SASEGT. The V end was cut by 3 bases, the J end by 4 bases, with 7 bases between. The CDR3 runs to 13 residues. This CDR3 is CASSDRENQPQHF. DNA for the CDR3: TGTGCCAGCAGTGACAGGGAAAATCAGCCCCAGCATTTT.

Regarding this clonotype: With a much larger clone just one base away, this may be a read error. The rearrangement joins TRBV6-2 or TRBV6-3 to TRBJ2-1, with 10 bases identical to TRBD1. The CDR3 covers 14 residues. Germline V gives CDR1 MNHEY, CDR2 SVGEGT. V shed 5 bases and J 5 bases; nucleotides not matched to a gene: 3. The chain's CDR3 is CASSRGTGDNEQFF. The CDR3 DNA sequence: TGTGCCAGCAGTCGTGGGACAGGGGACAATGAGCAGTTCTTC.